The 24 T cell receptor beta chains below come from one sample, sequenced in a study of blood T cell repertoires in COVID-19. The data were produced by immunoSEQ multiplex PCR, yet TCRdb's version contains in-frame clones alone and is incomplete. The table has under 65,000 clones, 80% to 90% seen once. The specimen was peripheral blood. The receptors were sampled from a woman aged 55-70 years with COVID-19, enrolled during active disease.

This rearrangement joins TRBV19 to TRBJ2-1; possibly TRBD2 for D (6 bases). The ends were cut back, 3 bases at V and 7 bases at J, with 22 bases in the middle. Germline CDR1 LNHDA, CDR2 SQIVND (reference sequence). The CDR3 is 17 residues long. The CDR3 region has the DNA TGTGCCAGTAGTATCCCCCCTGTTAACGGGAGAGGTAATGAGCAGTTCTTC. Amino acids: CASSIPPVNGRGNEQFF.

V usage is TRBV19 and J usage is TRBJ1-1; D may be TRBD1 (6 bases). The V end was cut by 1 base, the J end by 6 bases, with 15 bases between. CDR3 length equals 15 residues. Germline values: CDR1 LNHDA, CDR2 SQIVND (reference sequence). The CDR3 nucleotides are TGTGCCAGTAGTATAGCCGGGGGCGCGGGGGCTGAAGCTTTCTTT. It is translated as CASSIAGGAGAEAFF.

CDR3 region: CASSERWNTEAFF. The DNA of the CDR3 is TGTGCCAGCAGTGAACGGTGGAACACTGAAGCTTTCTTT. J is TRBJ1-1 and V is TRBV2; unclear D gene. Germline V gene lookup returns CDR1 SNHLY and CDR2 FYNNEI. The V end was cut by 2 bases, the J end by 1 base, with 5 bases between. This CDR3 comprises 13 residues.

This rearrangement joins TRBV7-2 to TRBJ1-2; no firm D call. The V gene's germline CDR1 is SGHTA and CDR2 FQGNSA. Trimming removed 2 bases at V and 9 bases at J, with 13 bases between. The CDR3 loop spans 13 amino acids. CDR3 amino acids: CASSLRRSYSYTF. The CDR3 region has the DNA TGTGCCAGCAGCTTACGTCGCAGTTACAGCTACACCTTC.

This chain connects TRBV2 to TRBJ2-3; D call uncertain. Trimming pared 0 bases from V and 0 bases from J, leaving 10 bases between. Germline-derived CDR1 and CDR2 are SNHLY and FYNNEI. This CDR3 comprises 16 residues. CDR3 residues: CASSEARVPSTDTQYF. The CDR3 region has the DNA TGTGCCAGCAGTGAAGCTCGAGTCCCTAGCACAGATACGCAGTATTTT.

This sequence joins TRBV5-1 and TRBJ2-1; 8 bases align to TRBD2. Germline values: CDR1 SGHRS, CDR2 YFSETQ. The ends lost 2 bases at V and 8 bases at J; junction bases unmatched: 3. This CDR3 spans 13 amino acids. The CDR3, as DNA: TGCGCCAGCAGCTTCGGACTAGCTGATGAGCAGTTCTTC. Protein sequence: CASSFGLADEQFF.

The V and J genes are TRBV7-2 and TRBJ1-5, with 8 bases lining up with TRBD1. This CDR3 has 15 residues. Losses at the gene ends were 1 base for V and 6 bases for J; bases not matched to a gene: 5. Germline CDR1 reads SGHTA; CDR2 reads FQGNSA. The CDR3 is CASSLGTGSTQPQHF. The DNA for the CDR3 is TGTGCCAGCAGCTTAGGGACAGGGTCTACTCAGCCCCAGCATTTT.

The CDR3 sequence: CASSYADIANYGYTF. CDR3 DNA: TGTGCCAGCAGTTACGCCGACATTGCTAACTATGGCTACACCTTC. J is TRBJ1-2 and V is TRBV6-6, with D unresolved. V was clipped by 2 bases and J by 0 bases, with 10 bases between them. This CDR3 is 15 amino acids long. CDR1 is MNHNY, CDR2 SVGAGI, per germline (reference sequence).

The V and J genes are TRBV2 and TRBJ1-2; 9 bases fit TRBD1. This CDR3 is built from 15 residues. CDR1 is SNHLY and CDR2 is FYNNEI in the germline V gene. V lost 4 bases, J lost 7 bases, and 10 bases stayed unmatched. CDR3 in DNA: TGTGCCAGCAGTGGACGGACAGGGGAAGGTTCTGGCTACACCTTC. It codes for CASSGRTGEGSGYTF.

The J gene is TRBJ1-2, the V gene TRBV7-9, with D hard to call. CDR1 is SEHNR and CDR2 is FQNEAQ in the germline V gene (reference sequence). This CDR3 is built from 14 residues. The V and J ends lost 4 bases and 8 bases respectively, with 17 bases between them. CDR3 nucleotides: TGTGCCAGCAGCTCATATCCGCCCGCGAAGGGCTACACCTTC. This gives the protein CASSSYPPAKGYTF.

The rearrangement joins TRBV2 to TRBJ1-5; no definite D call. Trimming removed 5 bases from V and 4 bases from J, with 6 bases in between. Per germline, CDR1 SNHLY and CDR2 FYNNEI. CDR3 size: 12 residues. The CDR3 DNA sequence: TGTGCCAGCAGTAAGAGAAATCAGCCCCAGCATTTT. This translates into CASSKRNQPQHF.

The rearrangement joins TRBV29-1 to TRBJ1-2, with 9 positions matching TRBD1. Germline V lookup: CDR1 SQVTM, CDR2 ANQGSEA. The CDR3 contains 13 residues. V trimming: 6 bases; J trimming: 7 bases; junction bases outside the gene matches: 9. CDR3 sequence (DNA): TGCAGCGTCGGACAGGGGTCGGTATCTGGCTACACCTTC. Amino acid sequence: CSVGQGSVSGYTF.

This clone has a handful of counts. V and J are TRBV28 and TRBJ2-3, with 14 bases matching TRBD2. This CDR3 has 17 amino acids. Germline CDR1 reads MDHEN; CDR2 reads SYDVKM. The ends lost 1 base at V and 4 bases at J; junction bases unmatched: 4. DNA of the CDR3: TGTGCCAGCAGTTTATCCGGGACTAGCGGGGGATCAGATACGCAGTATTTT. This encodes CASSLSGTSGGSDTQYF. The complete variable domain, with remaining parts taken from reference TRBV28 and TRBJ2-3, reads DVKVTQSSRYLVKRTGEKVFLECVQDMDHENMFWYRQDPGLGLRLIYFSYDVKMKEKGDIPEGYSVSREKKERFSLILESASTNQTSMYLCASSLSGTSGGSDTQYFGPGTRLTVL.

The chain employs TRBV6-6 and TRBJ2-1, with 8 bases fitting TRBD1. Germline V gene data show CDR1 as MNHNY and CDR2 as SVGAGI (reference sequence). The CDR3 contains 15 residues. Losses at the gene ends were 5 bases for V and 4 bases for J; bases not matched to a gene: 7. CDR3 loop: CASSNDRGLYNEQFF. The CDR3 DNA is TGTGCCAGCAGTAACGACAGGGGACTTTACAATGAGCAGTTCTTC.

This chain joins TRBV6-5 and TRBJ2-2; 10 nucleotides match TRBD1. The trim removed 10 bases at V and 3 bases at J, leaving 5 bases unmatched. This CDR3 is 14 amino acids long. The germline CDR1 and CDR2 sequences are MNHEY and SVGAGI. This CDR3 reads CATETGGHTGELFF. The DNA of the CDR3 is TGTGCCACCGAGACAGGGGGCCACACCGGGGAGCTGTTTTTT.

The J gene is TRBJ2-1, the V gene TRBV19; 8 bases map to TRBD2. The V and J ends lost 7 bases and 9 bases, in that order; junction bases with no gene match: 11. Germline V lookup: CDR1 LNHDA, CDR2 SQIVND (reference sequence). The length of the CDR3 is 14 residues. The CDR3 nucleotides read TGTGCCAGTAATCCCCCCGGGAGGGCCGGTGAGCAGTTCTTC. As protein: CASNPPGRAGEQFF.

This chain links TRBV9 with TRBJ2-1; 8 positions match TRBD2. With 0 bases clipped from V and 7 bases from J, the junction kept 9 bases outside the gene matches. The germline V gene encodes CDR1 SGDLS and CDR2 YYNGEE. CDR3 size: 16 residues. CDR3 DNA: TGTGCCAGCAGCGTAGTAGCGAGCGGGAGTAGAAATGAGCAGTTCTTC. Protein sequence: CASSVVASGSRNEQFF.

The chain carries TRBV10-1 and TRBJ2-1; 8 nucleotides align to TRBD1. CDR1 WNHNN and CDR2 SYGVQD come from the germline V gene (reference sequence). The V segment lost 6 bases and the J segment 6 bases; nucleotides outside the gene matches: 4. The CDR3 contains 13 residues. DNA of the CDR3: TGCGCCAGCAGAGAGACAGGGGTCAATGAGCAGTTCTTC. It translates to CASRETGVNEQFF.

This clone was observed once. V and J are TRBV9 and TRBJ1-1; D is ambiguous. V was shortened by 0 bases and J by 1 base, with 13 bases between the two germline ends. The CDR3 length is 16 residues. In germline, CDR1 is SGDLS, CDR2 YYNGEE. CDR3 coding DNA: TGTGCCAGCAGCGTAGTTCCCGACACATCGAACACTGAAGCTTTCTTT. Protein sequence: CASSVVPDTSNTEAFF.

Points on this clone: One end of the junction is discordant with germline, which a read error may explain. The chain links TRBV7-7 to TRBJ1-4; 8 bases are shared with TRBD1. From germline, CDR1 is SSHAT and CDR2 FNYEAQ (reference sequence). The CDR3 is 14 residues long. CDR3 amino acids: CASSGQGPNEKLFF. DNA of the CDR3: TGTGCTAGCAGCGGACAGGGCCCTAATGAAAAACTGTTTTTT.

The rearrangement links TRBV2 to TRBJ1-5; 12 bases line up with TRBD1. This CDR3 is built from 16 residues. Germline assignment: CDR1 SNHLY and CDR2 FYNNEI. J gave up 8 bases and V 3 bases, and 8 bases lay outside the gene matches. DNA of the CDR3: TGTGCCAGCAGTGATGGGGACAGGGGGCCTCTGGAGCCCCAGCATTTT. The encoded protein is CASSDGDRGPLEPQHF.

The chain couples TRBV2 to TRBJ2-7; 8 bases match TRBD1. The CDR3 is 13 amino acids. Losses at the gene ends were 4 bases for V and 4 bases for J; bases not matched to a gene: 3. The V gene's germline CDR1 is SNHLY and CDR2 FYNNEI. CDR3 region: CASSGTGQYEQYF. In nucleotides, the CDR3 is TGTGCCAGCAGTGGGACAGGGCAATACGAGCAGTACTTC.

A single count supports this clone. This chain uses TRBV11-3 with TRBJ2-1; 9 nucleotides match TRBD2. With V trimmed by 1 base and J by 5 bases, 3 bases remained unmatched. This CDR3 contains 15 residues. CDR1 is SGHNT, CDR2 YENEEA, per germline. This chain's CDR3 is CASSLGPSGNNEQFF. CDR3 DNA: TGTGCCAGCAGCTTAGGACCTAGCGGGAACAATGAGCAGTTCTTC.

The rearrangement uses TRBV10-3 and TRBJ2-7; a weak D match, TRBD1 (6 bases). The CDR3 has 11 amino acids. Germline V lookup: CDR1 ENHRY, CDR2 SYGVKD. Trimming took off 8 bases at V and 6 bases at J, with 11 bases between the two ends. For the CDR3, the DNA is TGTGCCATCGAACAGGGATCCGAGCAGTACTTC. It translates to CAIEQGSEQYF.